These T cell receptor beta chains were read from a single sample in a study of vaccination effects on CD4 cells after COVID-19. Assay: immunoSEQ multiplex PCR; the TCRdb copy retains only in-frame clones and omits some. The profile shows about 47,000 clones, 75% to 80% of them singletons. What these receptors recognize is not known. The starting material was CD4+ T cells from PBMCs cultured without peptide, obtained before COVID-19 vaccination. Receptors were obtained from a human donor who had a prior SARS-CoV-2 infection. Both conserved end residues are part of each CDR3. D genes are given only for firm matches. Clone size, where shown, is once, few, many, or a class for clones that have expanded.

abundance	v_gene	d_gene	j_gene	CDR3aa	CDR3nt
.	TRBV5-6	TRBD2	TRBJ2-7	CASSRGLEHEQYF	TGTGCCAGCAGCCGTGGACTAGAGCACGAGCAGTACTTC
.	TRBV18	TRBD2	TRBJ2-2	CASSPAFSSGSPGELFF	TGTGCCAGCTCACCAGCTTTTTCTAGCGGGAGCCCCGGGGAGCTGTTTTTT
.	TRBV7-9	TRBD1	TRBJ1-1	CASSHRGLNTEAFF	TGTGCCAGCAGCCACAGGGGGCTGAACACTGAAGCTTTCTTT
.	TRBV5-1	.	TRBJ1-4	CASSLSQDGGEKLFF	TGCGCCAGCAGCTTGAGTCAGGACGGGGGAGAAAAACTGTTTTTT
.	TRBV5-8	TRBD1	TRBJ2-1	CASSSPGQGNNEQFF	TGTGCCAGCAGCTCTCCGGGACAGGGTAACAATGAGCAGTTCTTC
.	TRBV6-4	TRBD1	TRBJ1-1	CASSDPRQGPYLVNTEAFF	TGTGCCAGCAGTGACCCCAGACAGGGGCCGTACTTAGTGAACACTGAAGCTTTCTTT
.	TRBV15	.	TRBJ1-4	CATSRDGGYEKLFF	TGTGCCACCAGCAGAGATGGGGGGTATGAAAAACTGTTTTTT
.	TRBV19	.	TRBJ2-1	CASSTHVGSSYNEQFF	TGTGCCAGTAGTACCCATGTAGGCAGCTCCTACAATGAGCAGTTCTTC
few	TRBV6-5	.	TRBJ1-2	CASNPSGTANYGYTF	TGTGCCAGCAATCCGTCTGGGACGGCTAACTATGGCTACACCTTC
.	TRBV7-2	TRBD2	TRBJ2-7	CASSPRTSALSYEQYF	TGTGCCAGCAGCCCCCGGACTAGCGCCCTCTCCTACGAGCAGTACTTC
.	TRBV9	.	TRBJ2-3	CASSVDPQGTYTQYF	TGTGCCAGCAGCGTCGACCCCCAAGGGACCTATACGCAGTATTTT
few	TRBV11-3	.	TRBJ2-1	CASSSTVLSNEQFF	TGTGCCAGCAGCTCAACCGTCTTGTCCAATGAGCAGTTCTTC
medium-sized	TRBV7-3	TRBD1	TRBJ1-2	CASSPTSGQDYGYTF	TGTGCCAGCAGCCCTACATCGGGACAGGACTATGGCTACACCTTC
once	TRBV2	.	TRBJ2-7	CASSESVGLYEQYF	TGTGCCAGCAGTGAATCGGTGGGGCTTTACGAGCAGTACTTC
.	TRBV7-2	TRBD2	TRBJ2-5	CASRVRGGQGTETQYF	TGTGCCAGCCGAGTACGGGGGGGCCAAGGGACAGAGACCCAGTACTTC
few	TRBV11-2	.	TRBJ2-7	CASSLVLSTYEQYF	TGTGCCAGCAGCTTAGTCTTGTCCACTTACGAGCAGTACTTC
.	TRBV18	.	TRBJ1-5	CASSPQQIAHQPQHF	TGTGCCAGCTCACCTCAACAGATAGCCCATCAGCCCCAGCATTTT
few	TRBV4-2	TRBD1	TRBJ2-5	CASSQGQGWETQYF	TGTGCCAGCAGCCAGGGACAGGGGTGGGAGACCCAGTACTTC
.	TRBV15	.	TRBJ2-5	CATSRDWPALAETQYF	TGTGCCACCAGCAGAGATTGGCCGGCCCTAGCGGAGACCCAGTACTTC
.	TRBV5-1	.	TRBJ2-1	CASSLGSYNEQFF	TGCGCCAGCAGCCTGGGGAGCTACAATGAGCAGTTCTTC
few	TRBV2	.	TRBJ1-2	CASSEGGDGYGYTF	TGTGCCAGCAGTGAAGGGGGGGATGGCTATGGCTACACCTTC
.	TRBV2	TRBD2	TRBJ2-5	CASSLEGWASGAIEGQYF	TGTGCCAGCAGTCTAGAGGGGTGGGCTAGCGGGGCCATAGAGGGCCAGTACTTC
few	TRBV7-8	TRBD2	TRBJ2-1	CASSLGIGVAGGSKGSYNEQFF	TGTGCCAGCAGCTTAGGAATTGGGGTGGCGGGAGGTTCAAAGGGATCCTACAATGAGCAGTTCTTC
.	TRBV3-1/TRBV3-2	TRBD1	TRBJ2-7	CASSQGWQGVLEQYF	TGTGCCAGCAGCCAAGGATGGCAGGGGGTATTAGAGCAGTACTTC
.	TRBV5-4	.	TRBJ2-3	CASSLAGGTGGTDTQYF	TGTGCCAGCAGCTTGGCCGGGGGGACAGGTGGGACAGATACGCAGTATTTT
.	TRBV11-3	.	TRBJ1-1	CASSFVARNTEAFF	TGTGCCAGCAGCTTTGTCGCCAGAAACACTGAAGCTTTCTTT
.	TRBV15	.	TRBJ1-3	CATSSISGNTIYF	TGTGCCACCTCCTCGATCTCTGGAAACACCATATATTTT
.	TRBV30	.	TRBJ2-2	CAWSSAANTGELFF	TGTGCCTGGAGTTCGGCCGCGAACACCGGGGAGCTGTTTTTT